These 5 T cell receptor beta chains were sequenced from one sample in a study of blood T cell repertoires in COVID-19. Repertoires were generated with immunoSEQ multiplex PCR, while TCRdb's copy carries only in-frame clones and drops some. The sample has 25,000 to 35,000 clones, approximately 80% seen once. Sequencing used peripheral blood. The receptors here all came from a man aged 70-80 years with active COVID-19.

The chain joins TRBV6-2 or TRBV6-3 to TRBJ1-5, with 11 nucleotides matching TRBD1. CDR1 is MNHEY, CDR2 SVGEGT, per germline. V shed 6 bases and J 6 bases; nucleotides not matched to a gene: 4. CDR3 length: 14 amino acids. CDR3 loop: CASSHGTGGQPQHF. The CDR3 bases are TGTGCCAGCAGCCACGGGACAGGGGGTCAGCCCCAGCATTTT.

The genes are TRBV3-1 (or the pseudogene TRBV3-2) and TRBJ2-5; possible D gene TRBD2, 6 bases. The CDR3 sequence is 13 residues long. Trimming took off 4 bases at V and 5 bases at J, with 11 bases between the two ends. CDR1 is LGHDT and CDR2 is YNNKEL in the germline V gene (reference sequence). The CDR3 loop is CASSPDYTETQYF. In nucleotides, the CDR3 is TGTGCCAGCAGCCCGGACTATACGGAGACCCAGTACTTC.

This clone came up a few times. CDR3 DNA sequence: TGTGCCAGCAGCAAATTGCCAGCCGGGGACTCTGGGGCCAACGTCCTGACTTTC. It specifies CASSKLPAGDSGANVLTF. The V and J genes are TRBV21-1 and TRBJ2-6; TRBD2, the table's D call, was not compared with the DNA. TRBV21-1 is termed a pseudogene. The CDR3 is 18 amino acids.

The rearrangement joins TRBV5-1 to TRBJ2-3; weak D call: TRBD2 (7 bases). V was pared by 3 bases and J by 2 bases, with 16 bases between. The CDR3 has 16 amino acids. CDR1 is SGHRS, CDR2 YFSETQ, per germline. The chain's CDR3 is CASSSAWGGLTDTQYF. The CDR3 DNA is TGCGCCAGCAGCTCAGCCTGGGGGGGGCTCACAGATACGCAGTATTTT.

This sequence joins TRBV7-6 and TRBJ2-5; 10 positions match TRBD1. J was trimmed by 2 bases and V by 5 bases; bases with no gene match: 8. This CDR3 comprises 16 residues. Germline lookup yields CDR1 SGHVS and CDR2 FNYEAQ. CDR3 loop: CASSVTGTGVQETQYF. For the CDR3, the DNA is TGTGCCAGCAGCGTAACCGGGACAGGGGTACAAGAGACCCAGTACTTC.